The 10 T cell receptor delta chains below all came from one sample that was sequenced in a study of γδ T cells in repeated Plasmodium falciparum infection. TCRdb redid clone calling on the multiplex PCR reads using CATT. The profile covers about 93,000 delta-chain clones, with 0.85% to 1% appearing a single time and 7.5% to 10% taken by the ten largest. Vgamma9/Vdelta2+ and Vdelta2-negative gammadelta T cells were flow-sorted from PBMC for bulk sequencing. The sequencing input was gamma-delta T cells from blood. All receptors come from a pool of human donors (malaria-infected and uninfected, not separated).

Concerning this clone: The TCRdb protein comes from a much larger clone and disagrees with this DNA's translation at residue 10, likely due to a read error; the protein given here is derived from the DNA. This chain joins TRDV1 and TRDJ1, with 9 positions matching TRDD3. The J segment lost 7 bases and the V segment lost 1 base, leaving 22 bases of the junction unmatched. The CDR3 length is 20 residues. The V gene's germline CDR1 is TSWWSYY and CDR2 QGS. The CDR3 nucleotides read TGTGCTCTTGGGGAACCTAACGACTTCCCACAACCTGGGGGATCCCTTAAACTCATCTTT. The encoded protein is CALGEPNDFPQPGGSLKLIF.

This clone turned up a few times. The CDR3 bases are TGTGCTCTTGGGACGCTTCCAGGAGGTGGGGGATGGAGGGGTAAACTCATCTTT. Translation gives CALGTLPGGGGWRGKLIF. The chain has TRDV1 and TRDJ1; TRDD3 matches 8 bases. With V trimmed by 5 bases and J by 7 bases, 21 bases remained unmatched. CDR1 TSWWSYY and CDR2 QGS come from the germline V gene. CDR3 length: 18 amino acids.

On this clone: The protein TCRdb gives is from a much larger clone and does not agree with this DNA's translation at residue 4, likely a read error; the protein shown here comes from the DNA. The chain combines TRDV2 with TRDJ1; no definite D call. The CDR3 loop spans 14 amino acids. Germline assignment: CDR1 GEAIGNYY and CDR2 EKD. The CDR3 sequence: CACVTLTFSDKLIF. The CDR3, as DNA: TGTGCCTGTGTCACCCTAACGTTTTCCGATAAACTCATCTTT.

Concerning this clone: It is likely a read error: a sequence one base away is far more abundant. The sample has other DNA sequences that encode this CDR3 too. J is TRDJ1 and V is TRDV1, with 10 bases aligning to TRDD3. The J gene, not given by TCRdb, was assigned here from a germline match of the nucleotide sequence. Per the germline V gene, CDR1 is TSWWSYY and CDR2 is QGS. The CDR3 has 16 amino acids. The CDR3 sequence: CALGELAWGIDDKLIF. The CDR3 region has the DNA TGTGCTCTCGGGGAACTAGCCTGGGGGATAGATGATAAACTCATCTTT.

The rearrangement links TRDV1 to TRDJ1; 9 bases align to TRDD3. The J gene, absent from TCRdb, was called here by matching the DNA to germline. This CDR3 is 20 amino acids long. The germline gives CDR1 TSWWSYY, CDR2 QGS. The trim removed 0 bases at V and 5 bases at J, leaving 19 bases unmatched. CDR3: CALGELEGALRGYGGDKLIF. CDR3 sequence (DNA): TGTGCTCTTGGGGAACTAGAAGGCGCCCTACGGGGATACGGGGGAGATAAACTCATCTTT.

In regard to this clone: TCRdb records a much larger clone's protein for this DNA, with a difference at residue 4 that likely arises from a read error; the protein given is the translation of the DNA. The rearrangement uses TRDV1 and TRDJ1; D unclear. No J gene was available from TCRdb, and it was assigned here by a germline match of the DNA. This CDR3 has 17 residues. Germline assignment: CDR1 TSWWSYY and CDR2 QGS. CDR3 coding DNA: TGTGCTCTTGAGGAAAGGAAGGGCGAGCCCAGGACCGATAAACTCATCTTT. Its translation is CALEERKGEPRTDKLIF.

There are a few counts of this clone. TCRdb's protein for this DNA is that of a much larger clone and differs from the translation at residue 14, likely a read error; the protein shown is the DNA translation. The V gene was identified as TRDV2, while no J gene was called; TRDD3, as called in the table, went unchecked against the DNA. Germline assignment: CDR1 GEAIGNYY and CDR2 EKD. This CDR3 contains 15 residues. The CDR3 loop reads CACDQLGTHTDKLTF. The CDR3 DNA follows: TGTGCCTGTGACCAACTGGGGACGCACACCGATAAACTCACCTTT.

This clone was detected a few times. A far bigger clonotype differs at one base, so this is likely a read error. This sample includes further DNA sequences coding for the same CDR3. The CDR3 DNA reads TGTGCCTGTGACACGGGGCCTGGGGGATACGAAGGGTACACCGATAAACTCATCTTT. This gives the protein CACDTGPGGYEGYTDKLIF. The V gene is TRDV2, the J gene TRDJ1; 12 bases map to TRDD3. TCRdb is silent on the J gene; assignment here came from matching the DNA to germline. The CDR3 sequence is 19 residues long. The germline gives CDR1 GEAIGNYY, CDR2 EKD. J gave up 0 bases and V 1 base, and 11 bases lay outside the gene matches.

This clone was detected many times. A read error may account for a junction end that differs from germline. Additional DNA sequences in this sample encode the identical CDR3. The J gene is TRDJ1, the V gene TRDV1, with D perhaps being TRDD2 or TRDD3 (6 bases each). TCRdb is silent on the J gene; assignment here came from matching the DNA to germline. The CDR3 extends over 23 amino acids. CDR1 and CDR2 from the germline V gene are TSWWSYY and QGS. The DNA of the CDR3 is TGCGCTCTTGGGGACTTGTCAGATCCTTCCGCTCTACTGGGCCAAGCCCCTACCGATAAACTCATCTTT. It codes for CALGDLSDPSALLGQAPTDKLIF.

Points on this clone: TCRdb's entry gives the protein of a much larger clone, which mismatches this DNA's translation at residue 5, likely from a read error; the protein reported here is translated from the DNA. The rearrangement joins TRDV1 to TRDJ1, with a weak D call TRDD3 (6 bases). Because TCRdb records no J gene, it was assigned here through a match of the DNA to germline. V was cut by 4 bases and J by 0 bases, with 27 bases left in between. The germline gives CDR1 TSWWSYY, CDR2 QGS. The CDR3 has 20 amino acids. The CDR3 reads CALGGSKSRSPGEYTDKLIF. The CDR3 DNA sequence: TGTGCTCTTGGGGGATCGAAATCCCGCTCGCCTGGGGAGTACACCGATAAACTCATCTTT.